This T cell receptor (beta chain) was documented in a study of shared clonotypes between healthy human individuals. Study-wide results and limits: For sorted subsets, rarefaction showed incomplete sequencing despite large depth. Naive subsets typically showed greater estimated richness than memory subsets.

Genomic DNA of every subset was divided equally among multiple immunoSEQ plates. TCRdb keeps only in-frame clones here, not all; method: immunoSEQ multiplex PCR. The sample has around 2.5 million clones, approximately 93% seen once. About this clone: Its antigen is not known.

Sample: naive CD4+ T cells from PBMCs. Subset here: CD45RA+ positively selected. The receptor comes from a young man in good health. Some clones in this sample may be carry-over from other donors' samples.

The CDR3 region has the DNA TGTGCCAGCAGTTTAAAGGGGTACAATCAGCCCCAGCATTTT. This translates into CASSLKGYNQPQHF. The V call is TRBV6-5, the J call TRBJ1-5; TRBD1 might be the D (5 bases). Per the germline V gene, CDR1 is MNHEY and CDR2 is SVGAGI. The CDR3 sequence is 14 residues long. V was cut by 4 bases and J by 3 bases, with 10 bases left in between.